One and the same sample provided the 5 T cell receptor beta chains below, sequenced in a study of blood T cells in healthy people across ages. Using a J-beta primer mix together with a sample-barcoded 5' primer, a second PCR was run for about 6 to 11 cycles. Each CDR3 protein is one row after TCRdb ran MiXCR on the 5' RACE reads. The sample lists about 930,000 distinct CDR3 sequences; approximately 32% were seen once. This same sample was also part of a study on T cells of mothers and their children.

The sequencing sample was made of blood. These receptors all come from a woman in her forties in good health.

This clonotype was detected only a few times. The rearrangement links TRBV5-1 to TRBJ1-4, with 7 bases lining up with TRBD1. The CDR3 runs 14 residues. Germline values: CDR1 SGHRS, CDR2 YFSETQ. V lost 2 bases to trimming and J lost 8 bases; unmatched junction nucleotides: 6. CDR3 nucleotide sequence: TGCGCCAGCAGCTTCAACAGGGGAGGAGAAAAACTGTTTTTT. It yields the protein CASSFNRGGEKLFF.

V gene TRBV3-1 combines with J gene TRBJ1-2; 10 positions match TRBD1. Germline V gene sequence: CDR1 LGHDT, CDR2 YNNKEL (reference sequence). Trimming removed 5 bases from V and 8 bases from J; junction bases left unmatched: 11. This CDR3 is built from 15 residues. The DNA for the CDR3 is TGTGCCAGCAGCGAGGACAGGGGGATGTCGCGGGGCTACACCTTC. This gives the protein CASSEDRGMSRGYTF. Drawing the rest from reference TRBV3-1 and TRBJ1-2, the complete variable domain is DTAVSQTPKYLVTQMGNDKSIKCEQNLGHDTMYWYKQDSKKFLKIMFSYNNKELIINETVPNRFSPKSPDKAHLNLHINSLELGDSAVYFCASSEDRGMSRGYTFGSGTRLTVV.

This clonotype has more than one count but fewer than ten. The CDR3 DNA is TGTGCCAGCAGTTCCACCGCGACACCGGGCCCTAAAGGTCAGCCCCAGCATTTT. Protein product: CASSSTATPGPKGQPQHF. The chain employs TRBV5-5 and TRBJ1-5; D not resolved. The CDR3 length is 18 residues. The germline gives CDR1 SGHKS, CDR2 YYEKEE (reference sequence). Deletions cut 5 bases from V and 6 bases from J, with 27 bases between.

This clonotype was picked up many times. This chain links TRBV25-1 with TRBJ2-7; possibly TRBD1 for D (5 bases). V shed 7 bases and J shed 9 bases, with 13 bases lying between them. CDR1 is MGHDK and CDR2 is SYGVNS in the germline V gene. The CDR3 sequence is 11 residues long. CDR3 in amino acids: CASTDTGGQYF. CDR3 in DNA: TGTGCCAGCACGGACACGGGCGGGCAGTACTTC.

About this clonotype: A single base separates this from a much larger clone, so it may be a read error. The gene calls are TRBV5-5 and TRBJ1-6, with TRBD1 matching over 9 bases. The germline CDR1 and CDR2 sequences are SGHKS and YYEKEE (reference sequence). The CDR3 runs to 16 residues. CDR3 in DNA: TGTGCCAGCAGCTTGGGGGACAGGGCCAATAATTCACCCCTCCGCTTT. Translated, it gives CASSLGDRANNSPLRF.